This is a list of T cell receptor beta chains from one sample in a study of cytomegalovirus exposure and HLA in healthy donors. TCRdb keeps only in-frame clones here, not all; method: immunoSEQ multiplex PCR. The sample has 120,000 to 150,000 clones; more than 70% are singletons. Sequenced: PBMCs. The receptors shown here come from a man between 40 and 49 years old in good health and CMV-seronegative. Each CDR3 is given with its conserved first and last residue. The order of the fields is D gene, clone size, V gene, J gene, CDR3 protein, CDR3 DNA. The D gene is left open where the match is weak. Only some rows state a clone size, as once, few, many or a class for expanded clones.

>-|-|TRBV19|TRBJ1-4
CASSHYLSRQGEKLFF
TGTGCCAGTAGTCATTATTTATCCCGCCAGGGGGAAAAACTGTTTTTT
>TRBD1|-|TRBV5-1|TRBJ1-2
CASSLQGAHYGYTF
TGCGCCAGCAGCTTGCAGGGGGCCCACTATGGCTACACCTTC
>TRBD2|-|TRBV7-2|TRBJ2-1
CASRGSSGGGNEQFF
TGTGCCAGCAGGGGATCTAGCGGGGGCGGGAATGAGCAGTTCTTC
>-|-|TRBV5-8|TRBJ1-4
CASNRDPEKLFF
TGTGCCAGCAACAGGGACCCTGAAAAACTGTTTTTT
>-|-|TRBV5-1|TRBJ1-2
CASSLAPRGANYGYTF
TGCGCCAGCAGCTTGGCCCCACGGGGAGCTAACTATGGCTACACCTTC
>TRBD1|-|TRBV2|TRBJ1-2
CASSRQGHYGYTF
TGTGCCAGCAGTAGACAGGGGCACTATGGCTACACCTTC
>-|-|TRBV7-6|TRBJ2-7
CASSLAEGYEQYF
TGTGCCAGCAGCTTAGCGGAGGGCTACGAGCAGTACTTC
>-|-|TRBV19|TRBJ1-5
CALGTRGGQPQHF
TGTGCCCTAGGGACACGGGGCGGTCAGCCCCAGCATTTT
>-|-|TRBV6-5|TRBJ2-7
CASKGGAFLDEQYF
TGTGCCAGCAAGGGGGGGGCCTTCTTGGACGAGCAGTACTTC
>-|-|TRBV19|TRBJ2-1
CASRMVVGEYNEQFF
TGTGCCAGTAGGATGGTAGTGGGCGAGTACAATGAGCAGTTCTTC
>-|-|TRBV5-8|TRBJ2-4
CASSLTLALRVSKNIQYF
TGTGCCAGCAGCTTGACTCTTGCTCTCAGGGTGTCCAAAAACATTCAGTACTTC
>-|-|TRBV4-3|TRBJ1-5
CASSQNRGIEPQHF
TGCGCCAGCAGCCAAAATAGGGGGATTGAGCCCCAGCATTTT
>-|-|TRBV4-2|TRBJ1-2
CASSQEGASDYGYTF
TGTGCCAGCAGCCAAGAGGGGGCGTCTGACTATGGCTACACCTTC
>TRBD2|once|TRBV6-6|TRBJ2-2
CASSPRTSGTGELFF
TGTGCCAGCAGCCCTCGGACTAGCGGAACCGGGGAGCTGTTTTTT
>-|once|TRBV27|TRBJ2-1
CASRLESYNEQFF
TGTGCCAGCCGCCTAGAAAGTTACAATGAGCAGTTCTTC
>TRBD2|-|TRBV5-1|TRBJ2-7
CASSSSRPTSGGPYEQYF
TGCGCCAGCAGCTCCAGCCGACCGACTAGCGGGGGGCCTTACGAGCAGTACTTC
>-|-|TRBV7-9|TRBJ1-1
CASSLRQMNTEAFF
TGTGCCAGCAGCTTAAGACAAATGAACACTGAAGCTTTCTTT